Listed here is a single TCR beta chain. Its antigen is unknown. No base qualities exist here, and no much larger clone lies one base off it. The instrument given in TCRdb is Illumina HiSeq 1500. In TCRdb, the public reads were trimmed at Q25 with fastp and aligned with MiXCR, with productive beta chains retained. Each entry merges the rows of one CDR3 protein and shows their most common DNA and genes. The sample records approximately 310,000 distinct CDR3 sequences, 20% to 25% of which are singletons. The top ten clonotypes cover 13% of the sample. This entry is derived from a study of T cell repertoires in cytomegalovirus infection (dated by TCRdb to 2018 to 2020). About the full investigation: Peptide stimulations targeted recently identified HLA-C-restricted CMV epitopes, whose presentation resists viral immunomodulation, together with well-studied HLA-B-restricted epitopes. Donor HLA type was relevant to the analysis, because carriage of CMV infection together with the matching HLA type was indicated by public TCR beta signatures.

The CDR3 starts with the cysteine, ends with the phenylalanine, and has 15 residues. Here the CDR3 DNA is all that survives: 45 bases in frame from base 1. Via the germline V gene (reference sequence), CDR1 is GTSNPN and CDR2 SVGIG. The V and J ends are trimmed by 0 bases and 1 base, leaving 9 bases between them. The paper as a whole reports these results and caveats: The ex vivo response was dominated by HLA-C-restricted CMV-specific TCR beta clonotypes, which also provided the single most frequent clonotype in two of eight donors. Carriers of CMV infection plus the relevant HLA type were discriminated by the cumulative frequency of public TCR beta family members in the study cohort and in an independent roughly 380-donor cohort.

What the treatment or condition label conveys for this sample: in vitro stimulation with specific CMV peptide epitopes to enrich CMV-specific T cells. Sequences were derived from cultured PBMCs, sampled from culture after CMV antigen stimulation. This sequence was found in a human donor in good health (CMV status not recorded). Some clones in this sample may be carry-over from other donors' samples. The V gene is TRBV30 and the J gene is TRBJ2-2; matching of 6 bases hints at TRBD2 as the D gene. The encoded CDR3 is CAWSVVAENTGELFF. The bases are TGTGCCTGGAGTGTGGTAGCGGAGAACACCGGGGAGCTGTTTTTT.